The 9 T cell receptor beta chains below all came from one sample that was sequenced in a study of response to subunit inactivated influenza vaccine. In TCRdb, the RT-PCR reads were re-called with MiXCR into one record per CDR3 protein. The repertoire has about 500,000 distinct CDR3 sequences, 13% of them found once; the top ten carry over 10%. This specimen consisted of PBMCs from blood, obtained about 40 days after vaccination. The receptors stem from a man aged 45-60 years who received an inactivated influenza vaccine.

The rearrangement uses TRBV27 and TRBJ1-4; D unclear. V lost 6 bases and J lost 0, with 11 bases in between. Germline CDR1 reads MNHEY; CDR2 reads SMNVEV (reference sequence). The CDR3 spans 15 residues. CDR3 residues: CASSRLLATNEKLFF. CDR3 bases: TGTGCCAGCAGCCGACTGCTTGCAACTAATGAAAAACTGTTTTTT.

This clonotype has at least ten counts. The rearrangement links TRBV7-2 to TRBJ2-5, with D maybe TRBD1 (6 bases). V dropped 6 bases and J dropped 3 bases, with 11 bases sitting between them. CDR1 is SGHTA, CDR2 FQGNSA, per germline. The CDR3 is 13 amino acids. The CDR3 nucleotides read TGTGCCAGCAGTTATACAGGGAAAGAGACCCAGTACTTC. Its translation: CASSYTGKETQYF.

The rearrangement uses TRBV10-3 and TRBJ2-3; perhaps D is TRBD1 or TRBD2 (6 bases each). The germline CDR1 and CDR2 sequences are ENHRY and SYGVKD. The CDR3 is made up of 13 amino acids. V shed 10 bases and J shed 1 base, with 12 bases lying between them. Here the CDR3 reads CATWGAGTDTQYF. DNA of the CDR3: TGTGCCACCTGGGGGGCCGGCACAGATACGCAGTATTTT.

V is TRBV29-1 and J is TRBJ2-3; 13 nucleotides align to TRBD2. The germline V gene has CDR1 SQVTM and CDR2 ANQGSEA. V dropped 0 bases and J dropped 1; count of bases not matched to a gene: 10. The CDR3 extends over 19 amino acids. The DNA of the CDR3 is TGCAGCGTTGAAGATCTTCAACTAGCGGGAGGGCTGGGCACAGATACGCAGTATTTT. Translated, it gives CSVEDLQLAGGLGTDTQYF.

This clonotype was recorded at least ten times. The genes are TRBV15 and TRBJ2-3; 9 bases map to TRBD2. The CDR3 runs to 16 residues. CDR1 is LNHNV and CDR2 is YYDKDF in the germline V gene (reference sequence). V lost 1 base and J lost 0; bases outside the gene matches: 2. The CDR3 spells CATSRGTSGSTDTQYF. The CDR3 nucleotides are TGTGCCACCAGCAGAGGAACTAGCGGGAGCACAGATACGCAGTATTTT.

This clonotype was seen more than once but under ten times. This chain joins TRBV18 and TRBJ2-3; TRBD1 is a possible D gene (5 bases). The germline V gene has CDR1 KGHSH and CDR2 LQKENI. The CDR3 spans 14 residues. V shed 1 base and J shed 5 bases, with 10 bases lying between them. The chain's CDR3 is CASSPLTGGDTQYF. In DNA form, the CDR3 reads TGTGCCAGCTCACCACTCACAGGTGGAGATACGCAGTATTTT.

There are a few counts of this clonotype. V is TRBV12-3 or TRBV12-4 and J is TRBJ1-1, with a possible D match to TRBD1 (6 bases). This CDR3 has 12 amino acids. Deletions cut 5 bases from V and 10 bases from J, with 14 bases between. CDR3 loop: CASSEGDLGAFF. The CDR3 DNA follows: TGTGCCAGCAGTGAGGGGGACCTAGGAGCTTTCTTT.

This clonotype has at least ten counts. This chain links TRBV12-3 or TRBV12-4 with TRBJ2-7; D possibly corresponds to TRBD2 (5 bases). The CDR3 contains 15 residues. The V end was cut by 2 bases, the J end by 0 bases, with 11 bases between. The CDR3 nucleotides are TGTGCCAGCAGTTTAAGCGGAATGAGCTCCTACGAGCAGTACTTC. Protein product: CASSLSGMSSYEQYF.

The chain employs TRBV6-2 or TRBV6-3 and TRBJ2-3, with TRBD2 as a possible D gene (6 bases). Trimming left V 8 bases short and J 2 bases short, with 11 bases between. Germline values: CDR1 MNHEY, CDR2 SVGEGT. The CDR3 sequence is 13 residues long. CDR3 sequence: CASRRDHTDTQYF. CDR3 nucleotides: TGTGCCAGCCGGAGGGACCACACAGATACGCAGTATTTT.